The 13 T cell receptor beta chains below all came from one sample that was sequenced in a study of blood T cell repertoires in COVID-19. Measured with immunoSEQ multiplex PCR; TCRdb has only the in-frame clones, and not every one. The repertoire holds 100,000 to 150,000 clones, with approximately 87% as singletons. The specimen sequenced was peripheral blood. The receptors here all came from a man aged 45 to 65 with acute or convalescent COVID-19.

The chain employs TRBV7-8 and TRBJ2-7, with TRBD1 identical over 9 bases. CDR1 and CDR2 (germline): SGHVS, FQNEAQ. The CDR3 loop spans 15 amino acids. The V segment lost 5 bases and the J segment 2 bases; nucleotides outside the gene matches: 7. The DNA for the CDR3 is TGTGCCAGCAGCATCCGGGGGACAGGGACCTACGAGCAGTACTTC. Translating it yields CASSIRGTGTYEQYF.

V usage is TRBV5-1 and J usage is TRBJ2-2; TRBD2 matches 10 bases. There are 15 residues in the CDR3. Per germline, CDR1 SGHRS and CDR2 YFSETQ. V gave up 5 bases and J gave up 3 bases; unmatched junction bases: 4. The CDR3 region is CASSKSGRDTGELFF. For the CDR3, the DNA is TGCGCCAGCAGTAAAAGCGGGAGGGACACCGGGGAGCTGTTTTTT.

The sample holds one count of this clone. The chain employs TRBV4-1 and TRBJ1-2; 10 bases match TRBD1. CDR1 and CDR2 (germline): MGHRA, YSYEKL. The CDR3 contains 16 residues. The J segment lost 4 bases and the V segment lost 4 bases, leaving 9 bases of the junction unmatched. The CDR3 DNA follows: TGCGCCAGCAGCCCCAAAGGGACAGGGGAGGCCTATGGCTACACCTTC. It encodes CASSPKGTGEAYGYTF.

This chain links TRBV19 with TRBJ2-7; 11 nucleotides match TRBD2. The germline gives CDR1 LNHDA, CDR2 SQIVND (reference sequence). The CDR3 is 14 residues long. V was pared by 4 bases and J by 3 bases, with 2 bases of the junction left unmatched. CDR3 protein: CASSKGLAVYEQYF. The CDR3 DNA is TGTGCCAGTAGTAAGGGACTAGCGGTCTACGAGCAGTACTTC.

The chain is built from TRBV4-1 and TRBJ2-7; 7 bases map to TRBD1. Trimming removed 0 bases from V and 3 bases from J; junction bases left unmatched: 8. This CDR3 spans 16 amino acids. Germline values: CDR1 MGHRA, CDR2 YSYEKL. CDR3 nucleotide sequence: TGCGCCAGCAGCCAAGATCGATCAGGGGGTGTCTACGAGCAGTACTTC. Protein sequence: CASSQDRSGGVYEQYF.

The rearrangement uses TRBV19 and TRBJ1-2; 11 bases match TRBD1. V lost 0 bases and J lost 6; bases outside the gene matches: 21. CDR1 LNHDA and CDR2 SQIVND come from the germline V gene (reference sequence). The CDR3 runs to 21 residues. The CDR3 sequence: CASSIEWEDKDRGHWSHGYTF. The CDR3 bases are TGTGCCAGTAGTATAGAGTGGGAGGACAAGGACAGGGGGCATTGGAGTCATGGCTACACCTTC.

This clone has more than one count but fewer than ten. This chain joins TRBV18 and TRBJ2-7; 7 nucleotides agree with TRBD1. The germline CDR1 and CDR2 sequences are KGHSH and LQKENI. This CDR3 is built from 15 residues. The junction had 3 bases not matched to a gene; V was cut back by 0 bases and J by 1 base. CDR3 sequence: CASSPPGDRSYEQYF. Written as DNA, the CDR3 is TGTGCCAGCTCACCACCTGGGGACAGATCCTACGAGCAGTACTTC.

V usage is TRBV7-6 and J usage is TRBJ2-7; 8 nucleotides line up with TRBD2. The germline CDR1 and CDR2 sequences are SGHVS and FNYEAQ. The V and J ends lost 1 base and 3 bases, in that order; junction bases with no gene match: 5. CDR3 length: 15 residues. The CDR3 DNA sequence: TGTGCCAGCAGCTTAGACTTAGCGGGGAGCTACGAGCAGTACTTC. This sequence encodes CASSLDLAGSYEQYF.

The chain is built from TRBV6-5 and TRBJ2-7; 9 positions match TRBD2. This CDR3 has 13 amino acids. V trimming: 7 bases; J trimming: 7 bases; junction bases outside the gene matches: 8. Per germline, CDR1 MNHEY and CDR2 SVGAGI. CDR3 region: CASTLAGGGEQYF. In DNA, the CDR3 is TGTGCCAGCACACTAGCGGGCGGTGGTGAGCAGTACTTC.

The rearrangement links TRBV27 to TRBJ2-1; 11 nucleotides align to TRBD2. V lost 5 bases and J lost 9; bases outside the gene matches: 6. The CDR3 sequence is 14 residues long. CDR1 is MNHEY, CDR2 SMNVEV, per germline (reference sequence). This CDR3 is CASSVAGGLSEQFF. CDR3 in DNA: TGTGCCAGCAGTGTAGCGGGAGGGCTTAGTGAGCAGTTCTTC.

V is TRBV24-1 and J is TRBJ2-2; D unresolved. CDR1 KGHDR and CDR2 SFDVKD come from the germline V gene. This CDR3 has 15 amino acids. V lost 4 bases and J lost 4, with 12 bases in between. CDR3 nucleotide sequence: TGTGCCACCAGTGAACCCCGGTACCCCACCGGGGAGCTGTTTTTT. Encoded protein: CATSEPRYPTGELFF.

The chain has TRBV30 and TRBJ2-3; 10 positions match TRBD2. V shed 3 bases and J 1 base; nucleotides not matched to a gene: 1. Germline V gene sequence: CDR1 GTSNPN, CDR2 SVGIG (reference sequence). The CDR3 contains 14 residues. In DNA, the CDR3 is TGTGCCTGGAGCCTAGCGGGGGGCACAGATACGCAGTATTTT. This translates into CAWSLAGGTDTQYF.

V usage is TRBV14 and J usage is TRBJ2-7; 8 nucleotides align to TRBD2. The CDR3 runs 14 residues. CDR1 and CDR2 from the germline V gene are SGHDN and FVKESK. Losses at the gene ends were 4 bases for V and 4 bases for J; bases not matched to a gene: 6. CDR3 sequence (DNA): TGTGCCAGCAGCCGAGCGGGGGACCCTTACGAGCAGTACTTC. This codes for CASSRAGDPYEQYF.